The rows below give T cell receptor beta chains drawn from one sample of a study of CD8 T cells in ankylosing spondylitis. TCRdb recomputed calls from the 5' RACE reads with MiXCR, one row per CDR3 protein. Counted here are hundreds of thousands of distinct CDR3 sequences, more than 25% occurring once; the ten biggest clones make up under 0.9%. The sequenced sample consisted of blood, either unsorted or a sorted T cell fraction (not recorded which). These receptors came from a male donor with ankylosing spondylitis. The CDR3 runs from the conserved cysteine through the conserved F or W. D genes are given only for firm matches. Clone size appears in some rows only: once, few, many, or a class for an expanded clone.

>-|TRBJ2-5|TRBV12-3/TRBV12-4|-
CASSLRLVETQYF
TGTGCCAGCAGTTTAAGACTCGTGGAGACCCAGTACTTC
>few|TRBJ2-1|TRBV27|-
CASSLSSGNPYNEQFF
TGTGCCAGCAGTTTATCTTCGGGGAACCCTTACAATGAGCAGTTCTTC
>once|TRBJ2-1|TRBV29-1|TRBD2
CSVGTTVEQFF
TGCAGCGTGGGGACTACGGTTGAGCAGTTCTTC
>few|TRBJ2-1|TRBV5-1|TRBD2
CASSVSERERYNEQFF
TGCGCCAGCAGCGTTTCAGAGCGGGAGAGGTACAATGAGCAGTTCTTC
>few|TRBJ2-2|TRBV5-1|TRBD1
CASSTGTANTGELFF
TGCGCCAGCAGCACAGGGACAGCAAACACCGGGGAGCTGTTTTTT
>-|TRBJ2-1|TRBV7-6|TRBD2
CASSPRREGSSYNEQFF
TGTGCCAGCAGCCCCAGGCGGGAGGGGAGCTCCTACAATGAGCAGTTCTTC
>-|TRBJ2-2|TRBV10-2|-
CASTNQYGAGELFF
TGCGCCAGCACCAACCAGTATGGAGCCGGGGAGCTGTTTTTT
>-|TRBJ1-2|TRBV19|-
CASSTGTLNYGYTF
TGTGCCAGTAGTACCGGGACATTGAACTATGGCTACACCTTC
>-|TRBJ2-7|TRBV6-1|-
CASSEADYEQYF
TGTGCCAGCAGTGAAGCGGACTACGAGCAGTACTTC
>-|TRBJ1-5|TRBV12-3/TRBV12-4|TRBD1
CASSSSGGLGNQPQHF
TGTGCCAGCAGTAGTTCAGGGGGCTTGGGCAATCAGCCCCAGCATTTT
>few|TRBJ1-6|TRBV7-9|TRBD1
CASSWGLDREPLHF
TGTGCCAGCAGCTGGGGACTGGACAGGGAACCCCTCCACTTT
>-|TRBJ1-5|TRBV6-5|-
CASSYPGRDNQPQHF
TGTGCCAGCAGTTATCCTGGACGGGATAATCAGCCCCAGCATTTT
>-|TRBJ1-3|TRBV12-3/TRBV12-4|-
CATAGVLGNTIYF
TGTGCCACCGCAGGCGTTTTGGGAAACACCATATATTTT
>-|TRBJ2-3|TRBV5-1|-
CASSLDPGWDTQYF
TGCGCCAGCAGCTTGGATCCAGGGTGGGATACGCAGTATTTT
>-|TRBJ2-7|TRBV6-2/TRBV6-3|TRBD2
CASTDGLAGGNEQYF
TGTGCCAGCACCGACGGACTAGCGGGAGGGAATGAGCAGTACTTC
>-|TRBJ1-1|TRBV20-1|-
CSATELNTEAFF
TGCAGTGCGACGGAATTAAACACTGAAGCTTTCTTT
>many|TRBJ2-1|TRBV5-1|TRBD2
CASSKGPQTSGNEQFF
TGCGCCAGCAGCAAAGGCCCACAGACTAGCGGGAATGAGCAGTTCTTC
>-|TRBJ1-5|TRBV5-1|TRBD1
CASSRDRDGQPQHF
TGCGCCAGCAGCCGAGACAGGGACGGTCAGCCCCAGCATTTT
>many|TRBJ1-2|TRBV2|-
CASSTENYGYTF
TGTGCCAGCAGTACAGAGAACTATGGCTACACCTTC
>few|TRBJ1-6|TRBV20-1|TRBD1
CSARDRQGVRSNSPLHF
TGCAGTGCTAGAGATCGACAGGGCGTACGGAGCAATTCACCCCTCCACTTT
>-|TRBJ2-1|TRBV4-2|-
CASSHGDVNEQFF
TGTGCCAGCAGCCACGGGGACGTCAATGAGCAGTTCTTC
>few|TRBJ2-2|TRBV14|TRBD2
CASSQGWTSSNTGELFF
TGTGCCAGCAGCCAAGGGTGGACTAGCAGCAACACCGGGGAGCTGTTTTTT
>-|TRBJ2-1|TRBV20-1|TRBD2
CSARVAGVRNEQFF
TGCAGTGCTAGAGTAGCGGGAGTTAGGAATGAGCAGTTCTTC
>few|TRBJ2-1|TRBV7-8|-
CASSLVGGRNEQFF
TGTGCCAGCAGCTTAGTTGGGGGCCGAAATGAGCAGTTCTTC
>-|TRBJ2-2|TRBV5-1|-
CASRESRGELFF
TGCGCCAGCAGAGAAAGTCGCGGGGAGCTGTTTTTT
>few|TRBJ2-3|TRBV15|TRBD2
CATSRDFSGIDTQYF
TGTGCCACCAGCAGAGATTTTAGCGGGATAGATACGCAGTATTTT
>-|TRBJ2-3|TRBV7-2|-
CASSLGWREADTQYF
TGTGCCAGCAGCTTAGGGTGGAGGGAGGCAGATACGCAGTATTTT
>few|TRBJ2-1|TRBV4-1|TRBD2
CASSQDPGGSEQFF
TGCGCCAGCAGCCAAGATCCGGGGGGGAGTGAGCAGTTCTTC
>-|TRBJ2-7|TRBV7-2|-
CASRLLRDTYEQYF
TGTGCCAGCAGACTACTCCGGGACACCTACGAGCAGTACTTC
>few|TRBJ1-2|TRBV20-1|TRBD1
CSAFTGGGGYTF
TGCAGTGCTTTCACAGGGGGCGGTGGCTACACCTTC
>-|TRBJ2-7|TRBV11-2|TRBD1
CASRAGGFSYEQYF
TGTGCCAGCAGGGCAGGGGGTTTTTCCTACGAGCAGTACTTC
>-|TRBJ2-1|TRBV20-1|TRBD2
CSAPGTSGRARYNEQFF
TGCAGTGCTCCTGGGACTAGCGGGAGGGCCAGGTACAATGAGCAGTTCTTC
>few|TRBJ1-1|TRBV20-1|-
CSAAWAGLDTEAFF
TGCAGTGCCGCCTGGGCAGGGCTGGACACTGAAGCTTTCTTT
>few|TRBJ2-1|TRBV5-1|TRBD2
CASSPDSGSNNEQFF
TGCGCCAGCAGCCCAGATAGCGGGAGTAACAATGAGCAGTTCTTC
>few|TRBJ2-1|TRBV25-1|TRBD2
CASSGGLAVSYNEQFF
TGTGCCAGCAGTGGGGGACTAGCGGTCTCCTACAATGAGCAGTTCTTC
>many|TRBJ2-1|TRBV20-1|TRBD1
CSAVRDRGYNEQFF
TGCAGTGCTGTCCGGGACAGGGGCTACAATGAGCAGTTCTTC
>-|TRBJ1-6|TRBV12-3/TRBV12-4|-
CASTNGQPNSPLHF
TGTGCCAGCACCAACGGACAGCCCAATTCACCCCTCCACTTT
>-|TRBJ2-1|TRBV24-1|-
CATSDLGRDNEQFF
TGTGCCACCAGTGACTTAGGACGGGACAATGAGCAGTTCTTC
>-|TRBJ2-7|TRBV18|-
CASSPRGASGGRDLSYEQYF
TGTGCCAGCTCACCCAGGGGGGCATCGGGCGGACGGGACCTATCCTACGAGCAGTACTTC
>-|TRBJ1-4|TRBV5-1|-
CASSLDGGDEKLFF
TGCGCCAGCAGCTTGGACGGGGGCGATGAAAAACTGTTTTTT
>few|TRBJ2-5|TRBV24-1|TRBD1
CATMDRVGETQYF
TGTGCCACAATGGACAGGGTGGGAGAGACCCAGTACTTC
>-|TRBJ2-1|TRBV4-1|-
CASSQEGRLIDEQFF
TGCGCCAGCAGCCAAGAAGGGAGACTAATCGATGAGCAGTTCTTC
>-|TRBJ1-4|TRBV20-1|-
CSARSLVQADEKLFF
TGCAGTGCTAGGTCGCTTGTACAGGCAGATGAAAAACTGTTTTTT
>many|TRBJ2-1|TRBV5-4|-
CASSLTLGPSLDNEQFF
TGTGCCAGCAGCTTGACCTTGGGACCGTCGCTCGACAATGAGCAGTTCTTC
>few|TRBJ2-1|TRBV5-1|TRBD1
CASSLVGPGQGTNEQFF
TGCGCCAGCAGCTTGGTGGGGCCGGGACAGGGAACAAATGAGCAGTTCTTC
>-|TRBJ2-3|TRBV3-1|-
CASSQGRGSGTQYF
TGTGCCAGCAGCCAAGGCAGGGGATCGGGTACGCAGTATTTT
>few|TRBJ2-3|TRBV24-1|-
CATSDPVAGTDTQYF
TGTGCCACCAGTGACCCTGTCGCGGGGACAGATACGCAGTATTTT
>few|TRBJ1-5|TRBV20-1|-
CSARDMVSNQPQHF
TGCAGTGCTAGAGATATGGTTAGCAATCAGCCCCAGCATTTT
>many|TRBJ1-2|TRBV5-1|-
CASSLVVQNYGYTF
TGTGCCAGCAGCTTAGTGGTCCAGAACTATGGCTACACCTTC
>-|TRBJ2-1|TRBV19|-
CASSVFRDVHNEQFF
TGTGCCAGTAGTGTATTCCGGGACGTACACAATGAGCAGTTCTTC
>few|TRBJ1-6|TRBV7-9|-
CASSLAGTESNSPLHF
TGTGCCAGCAGCTTAGCCGGAACGGAAAGTAATTCACCCCTCCACTTT